This TCR beta chain is from a study of regulatory T cells in long-lasting Graves disease. Documented time point: newly diagnosed GD, antithyroid drugs for less than 3 months. Construction of the TCR library relied on RNA isolated from PBMCs. This clonotype showed up many times. What it recognizes is unknown. Germline trimming cut 2 bases from V and 8 bases from J; bases unmatched to any gene: 6. CDR1 is SGHNT, CDR2 YYREEE, per germline (reference sequence). The CDR3 loop spans 14 amino acids. Library construction for TCR beta used iRepertoire HTBI primers and Arm-PCR of CDR3 regions. MiXCR, applied by TCRdb to the multiplex PCR reads, yields one record per CDR3 protein. The table has some 200,000 distinct CDR3 sequences, roughly a fifth seen once. Study-level findings and limits: TRBV28, TRBJ1-2 and TRBJ2-5 emerged as the favored segments in persistent disease.

These data were also filed under a second study, of T cells in Graves' hyperthyroidism and ophthalmopathy. That paper states: Patients aged 18 to 65 had newly diagnosed hyperthyroidism that had lasted under 2 months. Stable hyperthyroidism was separated from ophthalmopathy by a model based on 13 V-J features.

Sequencing was performed on peripheral blood mononuclear cells (PBMCs), taken at new diagnosis, from a patient treated with antithyroid drugs. The V and J genes are TRBV5-4 and TRBJ2-2; 7 bases fit TRBD1. This clonotype was obtained from a woman aged 25 to 39 with Graves disease. DNA for the CDR3: TGTGCCAGCAGCTTACCACAGGGGCGGGGGGAGCTGTTTTTT. Translated, it gives CASSLPQGRGELFF.